This T cell receptor (beta chain) was documented in a study of cytotoxic CD8 clonotypes in ibrutinib-treated CLL. Only in-frame clones appear in the TCRdb table, and some are missing; sequencing was by immunoSEQ multiplex PCR. The sample includes some 98,000 clones, 60% to 80% of them seen just once. Germline-derived CDR1 and CDR2 are MNHNY and SVGAGI (reference sequence). The length of the CDR3 is 16 residues. Trimming took 0 bases from V and 3 from J; bases not matched to a gene: 2. The receptor comes from a human donor with chronic lymphocytic leukemia. This material consisted of PBMCs, taken after 12 months of ibrutinib treatment. V gene TRBV6-6 combines with J gene TRBJ2-1, with 10 bases identical to TRBD2. The CDR3, as DNA: TGTGCCAGCAGTTACTCCCCTAGCGGGGGCTACAATGAGCAGTTCTTC. It specifies CASSYSPSGGYNEQFF.